This TCR beta chain was recorded in a study of T cells after yellow fever vaccination. In the study overall: Preparation of fractions with low cell numbers was performed using SMART-Seq v4 Ultra Low Input.

Template switching by 5'RACE produced TCR cDNA, adding a universal primer site and UMIs. One entry per CDR3 protein, called by TCRdb with MiXCR from the 5' RACE reads. The data hold 90,000 to 150,000 distinct CDR3 sequences, with roughly 7.9% observed a single time. This CDR3 spans 15 amino acids. After removal of 6 bases from V and 5 bases from J, the junction contained 9 bases not matched to a gene. Germline V gene lookup returns CDR1 LGHNA and CDR2 YNFKEQ. General study findings and limits: Reappearing after the booster were most of the clones from primary vaccination (about 96% CD4, about 88% CD8).

Remarks on this clonotype: Its matching antigen is unknown. A much larger clone is a single base away; this may be a read error.

The rearrangement links TRBV4-2 to TRBJ2-2, with 7 nucleotides matching TRBD2. Sequencing used CD4+ T cells sorted from PBMCs, obtained more than 35 days after the first yellow fever vaccination. The sequence was collected from a man between 18 and 35 years old who received the YFV17D yellow fever vaccine. This chain's CDR3 is CASRPYMGGTGELFF. The CDR3 DNA is TGTGCCAGCAGACCATACATGGGAGGGACCGGGGAGCTGTTTTTT.